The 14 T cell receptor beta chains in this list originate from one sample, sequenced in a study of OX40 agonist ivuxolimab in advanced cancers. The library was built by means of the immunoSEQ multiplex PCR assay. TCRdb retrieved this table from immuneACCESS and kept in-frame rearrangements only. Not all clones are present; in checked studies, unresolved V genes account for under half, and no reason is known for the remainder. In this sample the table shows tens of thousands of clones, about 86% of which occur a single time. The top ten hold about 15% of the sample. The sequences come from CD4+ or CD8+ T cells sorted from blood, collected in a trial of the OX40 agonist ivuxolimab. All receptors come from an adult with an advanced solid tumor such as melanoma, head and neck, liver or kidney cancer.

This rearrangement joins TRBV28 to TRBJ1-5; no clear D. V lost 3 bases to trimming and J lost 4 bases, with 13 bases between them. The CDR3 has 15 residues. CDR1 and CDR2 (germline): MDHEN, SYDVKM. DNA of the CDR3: TGTGCCAGCAGTTTTGACTGGGAGATGAATCAGCCCCAGCATTTT. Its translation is CASSFDWEMNQPQHF.

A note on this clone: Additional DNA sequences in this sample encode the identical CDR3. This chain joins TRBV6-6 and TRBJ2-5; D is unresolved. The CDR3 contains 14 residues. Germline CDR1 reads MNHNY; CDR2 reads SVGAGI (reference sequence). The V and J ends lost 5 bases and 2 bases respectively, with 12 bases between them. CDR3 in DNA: TGTGCCAGCAGTCCCCGGACGGAACAAGAGACCCAGTACTTC. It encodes CASSPRTEQETQYF.

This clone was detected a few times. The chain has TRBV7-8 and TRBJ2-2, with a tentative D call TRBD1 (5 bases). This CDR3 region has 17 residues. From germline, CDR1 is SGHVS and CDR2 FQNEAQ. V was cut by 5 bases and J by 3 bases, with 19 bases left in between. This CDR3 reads CASSRRSTEEYTGELFF. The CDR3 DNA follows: TGTGCCAGCAGCCGACGGTCGACAGAAGAATACACCGGGGAGCTGTTTTTT.

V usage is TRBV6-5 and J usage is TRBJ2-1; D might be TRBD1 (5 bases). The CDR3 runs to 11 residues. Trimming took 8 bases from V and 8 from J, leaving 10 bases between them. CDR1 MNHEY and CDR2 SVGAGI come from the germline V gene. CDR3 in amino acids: CASGSGYEQFF. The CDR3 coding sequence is TGTGCCAGCGGGTCAGGGTATGAGCAGTTCTTC.

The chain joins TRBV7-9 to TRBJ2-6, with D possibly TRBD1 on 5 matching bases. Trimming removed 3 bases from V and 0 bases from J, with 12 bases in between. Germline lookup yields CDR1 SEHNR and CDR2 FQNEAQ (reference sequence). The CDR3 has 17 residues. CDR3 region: CASSFPQDFSGANVLTF. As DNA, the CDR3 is TGTGCCAGCAGCTTCCCACAGGATTTCTCTGGGGCCAACGTCCTGACTTTC.

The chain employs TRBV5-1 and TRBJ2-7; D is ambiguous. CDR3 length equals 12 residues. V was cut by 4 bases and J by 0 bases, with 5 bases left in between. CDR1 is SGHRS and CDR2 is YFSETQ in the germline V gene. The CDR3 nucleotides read TGCGCCAGCAGCCCGGACTCCTACGAGCAGTACTTC. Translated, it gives CASSPDSYEQYF.

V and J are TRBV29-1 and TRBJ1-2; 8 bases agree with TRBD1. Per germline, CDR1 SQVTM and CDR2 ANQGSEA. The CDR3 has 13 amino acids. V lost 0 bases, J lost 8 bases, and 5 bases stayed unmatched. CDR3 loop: CSVEDPRGRGYTF. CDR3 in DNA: TGCAGCGTTGAAGATCCCAGGGGGCGCGGCTACACCTTC.

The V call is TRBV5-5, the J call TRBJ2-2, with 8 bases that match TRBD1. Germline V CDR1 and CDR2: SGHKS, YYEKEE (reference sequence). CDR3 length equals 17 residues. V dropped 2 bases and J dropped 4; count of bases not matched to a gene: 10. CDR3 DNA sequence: TGTGCCAGCAGCTTATGGGCCTCGACAGGGGCCACCGGGGAGCTGTTTTTT. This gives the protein CASSLWASTGATGELFF. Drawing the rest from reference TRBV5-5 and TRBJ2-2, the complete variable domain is DAGVTQSPTHLIKTRGQQVTLRCSPISGHKSVSWYQQVLGQGPQFIFQYYEKEERGRGNFPDRFSARQFPNYSSELNVNALLLGDSALYLCASSLWASTGATGELFFGEGSRLTVL.

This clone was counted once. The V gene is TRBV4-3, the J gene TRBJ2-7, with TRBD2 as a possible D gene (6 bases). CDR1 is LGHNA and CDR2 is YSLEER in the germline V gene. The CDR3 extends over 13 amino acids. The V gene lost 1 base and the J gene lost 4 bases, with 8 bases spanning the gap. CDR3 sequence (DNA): TGCGCCAGCAGCCAAGGGGCGGGGTACGAGCAGTACTTC. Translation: CASSQGAGYEQYF.

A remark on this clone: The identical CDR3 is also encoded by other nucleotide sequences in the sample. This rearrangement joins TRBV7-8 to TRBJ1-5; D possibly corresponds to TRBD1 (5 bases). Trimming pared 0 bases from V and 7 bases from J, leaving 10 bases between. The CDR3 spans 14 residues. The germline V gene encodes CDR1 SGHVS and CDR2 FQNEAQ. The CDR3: CASSLADSVQPQHF. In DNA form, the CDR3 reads TGTGCCAGCAGCTTAGCCGACAGTGTCCAGCCCCAGCATTTT.

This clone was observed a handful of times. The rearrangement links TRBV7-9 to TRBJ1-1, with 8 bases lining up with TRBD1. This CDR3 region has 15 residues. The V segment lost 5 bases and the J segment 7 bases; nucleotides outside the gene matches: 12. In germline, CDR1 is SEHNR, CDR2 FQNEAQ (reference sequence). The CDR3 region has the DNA TGTGCCAGCAGCCTAACGCAGGGGGCCTTATATGAAGCTTTCTTT. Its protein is CASSLTQGALYEAFF.

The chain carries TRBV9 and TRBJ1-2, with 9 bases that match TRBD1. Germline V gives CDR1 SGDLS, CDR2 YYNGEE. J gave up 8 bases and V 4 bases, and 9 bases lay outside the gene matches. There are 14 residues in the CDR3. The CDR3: CASSPWRTGEGYTF. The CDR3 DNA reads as TGTGCCAGCAGCCCATGGCGGACAGGGGAAGGCTACACCTTC.

CDR3 in amino acids: CASSRWTSGTYEQYF. CDR3 DNA: TGTGCCAGCAGCCGTTGGACTAGCGGGACCTACGAGCAGTACTTC. The chain is built from TRBV5-6 and TRBJ2-7, with 12 bases lining up with TRBD2. Germline trimming cut 4 bases from V and 2 bases from J; bases unmatched to any gene: 4. Germline CDR1 is SGHDT and CDR2 is YYEEEE. The CDR3 contains 15 residues.

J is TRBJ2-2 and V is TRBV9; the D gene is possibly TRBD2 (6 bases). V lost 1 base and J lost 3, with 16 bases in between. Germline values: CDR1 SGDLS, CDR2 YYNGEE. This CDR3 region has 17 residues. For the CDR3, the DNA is TGTGCCAGCAGCGTACCCATTTCAACGGGAGACACCGGGGAGCTGTTTTTT. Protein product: CASSVPISTGDTGELFF. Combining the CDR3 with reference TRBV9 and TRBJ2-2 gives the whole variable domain DSGVTQTPKHLITATGQRVTLRCSPRSGDLSVYWYQQSLDQGLQFLIQYYNGEERAKGNILERFSAQQFPDLHSELNLSSLELGDSALYFCASSVPISTGDTGELFFGEGSRLTVL.